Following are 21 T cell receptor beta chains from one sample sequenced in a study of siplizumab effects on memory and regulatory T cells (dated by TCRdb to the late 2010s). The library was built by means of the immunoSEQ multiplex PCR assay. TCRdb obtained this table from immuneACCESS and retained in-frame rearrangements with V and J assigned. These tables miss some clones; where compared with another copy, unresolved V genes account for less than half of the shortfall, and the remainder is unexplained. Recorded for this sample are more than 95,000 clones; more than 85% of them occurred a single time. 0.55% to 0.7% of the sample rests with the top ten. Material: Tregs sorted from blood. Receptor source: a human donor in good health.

The CDR3 DNA reads as TGTGCCAGCGCGCAGGGCTGGGAAAAACTGTTTTTT. Residues: CASAQGWEKLFF. The chain couples TRBV2 to TRBJ1-4, with a tentative D call TRBD1 (5 bases). Per germline, CDR1 SNHLY and CDR2 FYNNEI. This CDR3 has 12 amino acids. V lost 8 bases and J 8 bases, leaving 12 bases between the germline ends.

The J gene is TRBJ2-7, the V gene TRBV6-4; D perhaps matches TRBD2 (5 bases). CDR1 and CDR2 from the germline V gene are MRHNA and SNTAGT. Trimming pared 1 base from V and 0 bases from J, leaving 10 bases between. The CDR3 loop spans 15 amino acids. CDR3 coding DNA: TGTGCCAGCAGTGACTTATGGGAGCGCTCCTACGAGCAGTACTTC. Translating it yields CASSDLWERSYEQYF.

The CDR3 DNA sequence: TGTGCCAGCAGCTTAAGGTTTCGGGGGCGGAACACCGGGGAGCTGTTTTTT. This encodes CASSLRFRGRNTGELFF. This chain connects TRBV7-6 to TRBJ2-2; D may be TRBD1 or TRBD2 (6 bases each). The CDR3 has 17 residues. CDR1 is SGHVS, CDR2 FNYEAQ, per germline. Trimming removed 2 bases at V and 1 base at J, with 14 bases between.

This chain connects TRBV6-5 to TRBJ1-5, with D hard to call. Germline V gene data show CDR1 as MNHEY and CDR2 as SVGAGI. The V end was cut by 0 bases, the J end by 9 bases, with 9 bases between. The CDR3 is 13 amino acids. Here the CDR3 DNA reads TGTGCCAGCAGTTACTCGGGTAGTATGCCCCAGCATTTT. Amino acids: CASSYSGSMPQHF.

CDR3 DNA: TGTGCCAACTATGGGCAGGGGTATGAAAAACTGTTTTTT. Translation gives CANYGQGYEKLFF. The chain recombines TRBV9 with TRBJ1-4; perhaps TRBD1 as D (6 bases). V was shortened by 9 bases and J by 6 bases, with 15 bases between the two germline ends. The CDR3 has 13 amino acids. Germline CDR1 and CDR2: SGDLS and YYNGEE.

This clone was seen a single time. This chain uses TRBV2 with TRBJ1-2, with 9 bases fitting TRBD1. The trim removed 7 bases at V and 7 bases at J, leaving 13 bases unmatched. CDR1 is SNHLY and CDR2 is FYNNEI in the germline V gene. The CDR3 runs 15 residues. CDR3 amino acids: CASNPSGQGISGYTF. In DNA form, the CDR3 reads TGTGCCAGCAATCCCAGCGGACAGGGGATAAGTGGCTACACCTTC.

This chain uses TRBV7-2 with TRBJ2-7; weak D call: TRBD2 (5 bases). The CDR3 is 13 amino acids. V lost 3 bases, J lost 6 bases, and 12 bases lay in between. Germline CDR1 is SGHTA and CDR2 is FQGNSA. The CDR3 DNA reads TGTGCCAGCAGCTTGAGGGAATCATCCGAGCAGTACTTC. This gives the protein CASSLRESSEQYF.

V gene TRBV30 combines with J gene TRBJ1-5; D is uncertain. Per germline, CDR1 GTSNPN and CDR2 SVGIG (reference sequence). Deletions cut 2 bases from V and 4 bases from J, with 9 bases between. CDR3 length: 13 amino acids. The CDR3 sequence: CAWSFGRNQPQHF. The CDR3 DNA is TGTGCCTGGAGTTTTGGCAGAAATCAGCCCCAGCATTTT. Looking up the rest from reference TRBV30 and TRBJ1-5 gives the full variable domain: SQTIHQWPATLVQPVGSPLSLECTVEGTSNPNLYWYRQAAGRGLQLLFYSVGIGQISSEVPQNLSASRPQDRQFILSSKKLLLSDSGFYLCAWSFGRNQPQHFGDGTRLSIL.

The CDR3 sequence is CASSLGWGGETQYF. The CDR3 DNA is TGTGCCAGCAGCTTAGGGTGGGGGGGAGAGACCCAGTACTTC. J is TRBJ2-5 and V is TRBV7-8; 7 bases fit TRBD2. The V and J ends lost 1 base and 4 bases, in that order; junction bases with no gene match: 3. Looked up from germline, CDR1 is SGHVS and CDR2 is FQNEAQ. CDR3 size: 14 residues. Complete variable domain (other parts from reference TRBV7-8 and TRBJ2-5): GAGVSQSPRYKVAKRGQDVALRCDPISGHVSLFWYQQALGQGPEFLTYFQNEAQLDKSGLPSDRFFAERPEGSVSTLKIQRTQQEDSAVYLCASSLGWGGETQYFGPGTRLLVL.

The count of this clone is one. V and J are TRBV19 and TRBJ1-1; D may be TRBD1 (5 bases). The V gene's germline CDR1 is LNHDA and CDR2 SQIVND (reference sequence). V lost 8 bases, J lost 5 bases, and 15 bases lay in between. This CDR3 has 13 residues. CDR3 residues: CASAARGGTEAFF. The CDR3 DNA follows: TGTGCCAGTGCTGCACGGGGGGGGACTGAAGCTTTCTTT.

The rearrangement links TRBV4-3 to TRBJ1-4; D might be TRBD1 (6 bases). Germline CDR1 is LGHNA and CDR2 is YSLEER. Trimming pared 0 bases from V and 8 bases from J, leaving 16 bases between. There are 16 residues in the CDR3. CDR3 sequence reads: CASSQDSRGGREKLFF. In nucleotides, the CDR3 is TGCGCCAGCAGCCAAGATTCTAGAGGGGGTAGGGAAAAACTGTTTTTT.

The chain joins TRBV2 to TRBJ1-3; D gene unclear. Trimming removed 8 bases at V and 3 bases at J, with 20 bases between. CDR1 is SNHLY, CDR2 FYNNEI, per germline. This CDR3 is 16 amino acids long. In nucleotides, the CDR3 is TGTGCCAGCGAACGCGGCCTAAGGGTAATTGGAAACACCATATATTTT. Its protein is CASERGLRVIGNTIYF.

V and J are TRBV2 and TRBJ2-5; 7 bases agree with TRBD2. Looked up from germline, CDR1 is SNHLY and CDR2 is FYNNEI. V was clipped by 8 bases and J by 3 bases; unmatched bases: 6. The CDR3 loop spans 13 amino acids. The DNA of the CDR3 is TGTGCCAGCGTTTGGACTAGTAAAGAGACCCAGTACTTC. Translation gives CASVWTSKETQYF. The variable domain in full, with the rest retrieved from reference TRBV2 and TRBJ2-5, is EPEVTQTPSHQVTQMGQEVILRCVPISNHLYFYWYRQILGQKVEFLVSFYNNEISEKSEIFDDQFSVERPDGSNFTLKIRSTKLEDSAMYFCASVWTSKETQYFGPGTRLLVL.

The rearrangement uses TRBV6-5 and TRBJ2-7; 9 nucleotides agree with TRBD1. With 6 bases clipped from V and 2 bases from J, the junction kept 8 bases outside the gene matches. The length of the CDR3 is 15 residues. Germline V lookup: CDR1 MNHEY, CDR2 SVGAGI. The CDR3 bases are TGTGCCAGCAGGATGGGACAGGGAGTTGCCTACGAGCAGTACTTC. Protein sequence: CASRMGQGVAYEQYF.

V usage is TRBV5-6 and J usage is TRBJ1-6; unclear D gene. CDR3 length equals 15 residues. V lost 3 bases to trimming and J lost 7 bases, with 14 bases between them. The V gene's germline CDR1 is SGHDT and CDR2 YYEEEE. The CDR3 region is CASSYHPGRNSPLHF. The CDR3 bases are TGTGCCAGCAGCTACCATCCGGGCCGCAATTCACCCCTCCACTTT.

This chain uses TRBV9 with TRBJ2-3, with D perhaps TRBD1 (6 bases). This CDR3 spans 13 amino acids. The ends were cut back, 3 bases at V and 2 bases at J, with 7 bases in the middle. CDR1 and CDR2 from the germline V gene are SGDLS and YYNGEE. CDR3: CASSGQVTDTQYF. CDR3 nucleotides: TGTGCCAGCAGCGGACAGGTCACAGATACGCAGTATTTT.

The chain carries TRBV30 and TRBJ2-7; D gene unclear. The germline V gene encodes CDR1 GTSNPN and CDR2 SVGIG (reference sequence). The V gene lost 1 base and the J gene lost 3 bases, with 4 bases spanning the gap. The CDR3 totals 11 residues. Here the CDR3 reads CAWSGRYEQYF. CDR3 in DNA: TGTGCCTGGAGTGGACGCTACGAGCAGTACTTC. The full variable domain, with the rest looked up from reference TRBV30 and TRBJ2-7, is SQTIHQWPATLVQPVGSPLSLECTVEGTSNPNLYWYRQAAGRGLQLLFYSVGIGQISSEVPQNLSASRPQDRQFILSSKKLLLSDSGFYLCAWSGRYEQYFGPGTRLTVT.

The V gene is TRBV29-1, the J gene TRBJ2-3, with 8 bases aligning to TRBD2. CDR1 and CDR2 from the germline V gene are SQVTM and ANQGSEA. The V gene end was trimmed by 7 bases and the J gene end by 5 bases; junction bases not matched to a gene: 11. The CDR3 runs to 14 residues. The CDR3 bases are TGCAGCGCCCGTAGAAGCGGGAGTGGAGATACGCAGTATTTT. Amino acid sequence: CSARRSGSGDTQYF.

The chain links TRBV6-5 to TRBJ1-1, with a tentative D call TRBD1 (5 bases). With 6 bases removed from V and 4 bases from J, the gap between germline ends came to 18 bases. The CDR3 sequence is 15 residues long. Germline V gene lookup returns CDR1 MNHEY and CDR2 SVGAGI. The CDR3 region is CASRGNTGGVTEAFF. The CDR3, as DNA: TGTGCCAGCAGGGGTAACACCGGGGGGGTCACTGAAGCTTTCTTT.

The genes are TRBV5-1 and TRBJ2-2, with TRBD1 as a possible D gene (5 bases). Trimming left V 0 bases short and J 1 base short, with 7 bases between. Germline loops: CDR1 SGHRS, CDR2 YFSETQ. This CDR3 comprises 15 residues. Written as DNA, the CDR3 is TGCGCCAGCAGCTTGGGACAGCTGAACACCGGGGAGCTGTTTTTT. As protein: CASSLGQLNTGELFF.

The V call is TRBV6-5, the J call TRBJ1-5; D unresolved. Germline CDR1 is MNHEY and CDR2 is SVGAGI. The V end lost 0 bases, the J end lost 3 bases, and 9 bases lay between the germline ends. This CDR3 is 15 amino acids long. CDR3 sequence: CASSYSARTNQPQHF. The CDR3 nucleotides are TGTGCCAGCAGTTACTCGGCCAGGACCAATCAGCCCCAGCATTTT.